The 13 T cell receptor beta chains in this list originate from one sample, sequenced in a study of T cell changes during pregnancy in multiple sclerosis. TCRdb's table, derived via immunoSEQ multiplex PCR, lists solely in-frame clones and lacks some. Here the sample spans roughly 70,000 clones, more than 85% being singletons. The material was peripheral blood, obtained in the first trimester of pregnancy. The receptors derive from a female donor with multiple sclerosis, enrolled in a pregnancy study.

The CDR3 loop reads CASSPGLAGRYTDTQYF. CDR3 bases: TGTGCCAGCAGCCCTGGACTAGCGGGGAGGTACACAGATACGCAGTATTTT. This sequence joins TRBV28 and TRBJ2-3, with 12 bases identical to TRBD2. V shed 6 bases, J shed 2 bases, and the junction held 9 bases outside the gene matches. Per the germline V gene, CDR1 is MDHEN and CDR2 is SYDVKM. This CDR3 spans 17 amino acids.

V usage is TRBV27 and J usage is TRBJ2-3; the D gene is possibly TRBD1 (5 bases). This CDR3 region has 17 residues. V lost 4 bases and J lost 6, with 23 bases in between. Germline CDR1 and CDR2: MNHEY and SMNVEV (reference sequence). CDR3 sequence: CASSSITMGRSMDTQYF. Here the CDR3 DNA reads TGTGCCAGCAGTTCCATTACTATGGGGCGAAGCATGGATACGCAGTATTTT.

The chain employs TRBV11-2 and TRBJ1-6; D is ambiguous. CDR1 and CDR2 from the germline V gene are SGHAT and FQNNGV. The CDR3 length is 15 residues. Deletions cut 5 bases from V and 9 bases from J, with 17 bases between. Here the CDR3 DNA reads TGTGCCAGCAGCCACCTGGGCCTTCTGGGTTCACCCCTCCACTTT. As protein: CASSHLGLLGSPLHF.

The CDR3 nucleotides are TGTGCCAGCAGTGAAGCGAAGGGCCCTAGCGGGCAGTTCTTC. Its translation is CASSEAKGPSGQFF. The chain couples TRBV2 to TRBJ2-1; TRBD2 aligns across 7 bases. The junction had 8 bases not matched to a gene; V was cut back by 0 bases and J by 12 bases. Per germline, CDR1 SNHLY and CDR2 FYNNEI. CDR3 length equals 14 residues.

The genes are TRBV11-2 and TRBJ1-5, with D possibly matching TRBD1 (5 bases). The length of the CDR3 is 14 residues. V gave up 5 bases and J gave up 0 bases, with 8 bases separating them. Germline CDR1 SGHAT, CDR2 FQNNGV. DNA of the CDR3: TGTGCCAGCAGCGCGACAGATAGCAATCAGCCCCAGCATTTT. It encodes CASSATDSNQPQHF.

The gene calls are TRBV30 and TRBJ1-2; D is unclear. Per the germline V gene, CDR1 is GTSNPN and CDR2 is SVGIG (reference sequence). The V end lost 4 bases, the J end lost 1 base, and 7 bases lay between the germline ends. The CDR3 sequence is 12 residues long. The CDR3 DNA sequence: TGTGCCTGGACAATCCATAACTATGGCTACACCTTC. It translates to CAWTIHNYGYTF.

The chain recombines TRBV27 with TRBJ2-6; TRBD1 matches at 11 bases. CDR1 is MNHEY and CDR2 is SMNVEV in the germline V gene (reference sequence). V was clipped by 5 bases and J by 4 bases; unmatched bases: 7. The CDR3 is 17 residues long. The CDR3 DNA reads as TGTGCCAGCAGTCCCCAGGACAGGGGGCGGGGGGCCAACGTCCTGACTTTC. It is translated as CASSPQDRGRGANVLTF.

This chain joins TRBV27 and TRBJ1-6; D is perhaps TRBD1 (5 bases). The V end was cut by 5 bases, the J end by 10 bases, with 18 bases between. The germline gives CDR1 MNHEY, CDR2 SMNVEV (reference sequence). The CDR3 runs to 15 residues. The CDR3, as DNA: TGTGCCAGCAGTCCTCCCCCGCGGAGGGGATCACCCCTCCACTTT. It translates to CASSPPPRRGSPLHF.

The J gene is TRBJ1-2, the V gene TRBV10-1; possibly TRBD1 for D (5 bases). The germline V gene encodes CDR1 WNHNN and CDR2 SYGVQD (reference sequence). The CDR3 totals 15 residues. Deletions cut 7 bases from V and 3 bases from J, with 18 bases between. CDR3 amino acids: CASMGSVGVDYGYTF. The CDR3 region has the DNA TGCGCCAGCATGGGGTCGGTAGGGGTAGACTATGGCTACACCTTC.

In this sample, this clone turned up a few times. This sequence joins TRBV5-1 and TRBJ2-1; D unresolved. CDR1 is SGHRS, CDR2 YFSETQ, per germline. Trimming removed 0 bases at V and 9 bases at J, with 4 bases between. The CDR3 spans 11 residues. The chain's CDR3 is CASSLAGEQFF. CDR3 coding DNA: TGCGCCAGCAGCTTGGCCGGTGAGCAGTTCTTC.

This rearrangement joins TRBV5-1 to TRBJ1-1; D is possibly TRBD1 (5 bases). The V and J ends lost 4 bases and 7 bases respectively, with 11 bases between them. This CDR3 contains 12 residues. Germline V CDR1 and CDR2: SGHRS, YFSETQ. This CDR3 is CASSLEGLEAFF. Written as DNA, the CDR3 is TGCGCCAGCAGCCTGGAGGGACTTGAAGCTTTCTTT.

The V and J genes are TRBV10-3 and TRBJ2-2; the match to TRBD1 covers 9 bases. CDR3 length: 15 residues. Looked up from germline, CDR1 is ENHRY and CDR2 is SYGVKD. V shed 3 bases and J 4 bases; nucleotides not matched to a gene: 3. The CDR3 DNA follows: TGTGCCATCAGTGAAACAGGGGGCTCCACCGGGGAGCTGTTTTTT. This gives the protein CAISETGGSTGELFF.

About this clone: The final CDR3 position lacks the conserved phenylalanine or tryptophan, pointing to a likely read error. The limits of the CDR3 on the DNA are not certain, so only TCRdb's listed CDR3 is given. The chain uses TRBV7-9 and TRBJ2-3; the D call TRBD1 from the table was never checked on the DNA. The CDR3 extends over 10 residues, inclusive of both ends. Germline loops: CDR1 SEHNR, CDR2 FQNEAQ (reference sequence). The CDR3 region is CASSLGLNAL.